What follows are 27 T cell receptor beta chains derived from one specimen sequenced in a study of shared clonotypes between healthy human individuals. Sequenced by immunoSEQ multiplex PCR; TCRdb stores in-frame clones only, minus some. The data show about 2.3 million clones, approximately 90% seen once. Source material: naive CD4+ T cells from PBMCs. This sample's subset: CD45RA+ positively selected. The source of these receptors is a young man in good health. Some clones in this sample may be carry-over from other donors' samples.

The CDR3 DNA sequence: TGTGCCAGCAGCTTTACAGGGGGCACTCAGCCCCAGCATTTT. Encoded protein: CASSFTGGTQPQHF. The gene calls are TRBV6-1 and TRBJ1-5; 9 bases agree with TRBD1. This CDR3 comprises 14 residues. J gave up 6 bases and V 6 bases, and 6 bases lay outside the gene matches. Germline loops: CDR1 MNHNS, CDR2 SASEGT.

Comment on this clone: In the same sample, other DNA sequences code for this CDR3. The CDR3 is CASSLGGNTGELFF. The DNA for the CDR3 is TGCGCCAGCAGCTTGGGTGGGAACACCGGGGAGCTGTTTTTT. This chain joins TRBV5-1 and TRBJ2-2; D is uncertain. CDR1 and CDR2 from the germline V gene are SGHRS and YFSETQ. The V end was cut by 0 bases, the J end by 1 base, with 4 bases between. There are 14 residues in the CDR3.

This clone has a single count. The V and J genes are TRBV27 and TRBJ2-3; D possibly corresponds to TRBD2 (9 bases). The length of the CDR3 is 20 residues. Trimming left V 1 base short and J 8 bases short, with 31 bases between. Germline V gene sequence: CDR1 MNHEY, CDR2 SMNVEV (reference sequence). The CDR3 DNA reads TGTGCCAGCAGTTTATATGGCAGGGGGCTGCTTAGAGCGGGAGGAGGTACGCAGTATTTT. It is translated as CASSLYGRGLLRAGGGTQYF.

This chain uses TRBV11-2 with TRBJ1-1; D perhaps matches TRBD1 (6 bases). V lost 8 bases and J lost 6, with 16 bases in between. CDR3 length equals 13 residues. The germline V gene encodes CDR1 SGHAT and CDR2 FQNNGV. The CDR3 nucleotides read TGTGCCAGCCTAACTACAGGGTTCGCTGAAGCTTTCTTT. It yields the protein CASLTTGFAEAFF. Complete variable domain (other parts from reference TRBV11-2 and TRBJ1-1): EAGVAQSPRYKIIEKRQSVAFWCNPISGHATLYWYQQILGQGPKLLIQFQNNGVVDDSQLPKDRFSAERLKGVDSTLKIQPAKLEDSAVYLCASLTTGFAEAFFGQGTRLTVV.

This clone was seen a single time. The V gene is TRBV7-9, the J gene TRBJ1-5; a possible D gene is TRBD1 (5 bases). V gave up 5 bases and J gave up 2 bases, with 19 bases separating them. Germline assignment: CDR1 SEHNR and CDR2 FQNEAQ (reference sequence). The length of the CDR3 is 17 residues. CDR3 protein: CASSPAKGAEGNQPQHF. Here the CDR3 DNA reads TGTGCCAGCAGCCCCGCTAAAGGGGCTGAGGGCAATCAGCCCCAGCATTTT.

This clone was seen once. The V call is TRBV29-1, the J call TRBJ1-1, with D unclear. The CDR3 is 14 amino acids. Germline assignment: CDR1 SQVTM and CDR2 ANQGSEA. V lost 2 bases to trimming and J lost 1 base, with 11 bases between them. CDR3 DNA: TGCAGCGTTGAATTGAGGAAACCGAACACTGAAGCTTTCTTT. As protein: CSVELRKPNTEAFF.

The table lists this clone with a count of one. V usage is TRBV27 and J usage is TRBJ1-2; possible D gene TRBD1, 6 bases. This CDR3 has 15 residues. V was trimmed by 2 bases and J by 4 bases, leaving 14 bases between them. Germline V gene sequence: CDR1 MNHEY, CDR2 SMNVEV (reference sequence). CDR3 in amino acids: CASSLVRGQGYGYTF. CDR3 in DNA: TGTGCCAGCAGTTTAGTTCGGGGGCAGGGCTATGGCTACACCTTC.

The J gene is TRBJ1-4, the V gene TRBV10-3; no clear D. The V and J ends lost 6 bases and 3 bases respectively, with 14 bases between them. This CDR3 has 15 amino acids. Germline V gene data show CDR1 as ENHRY and CDR2 as SYGVKD. The chain's CDR3 is CAIRDEGSPNEKLFF. In DNA form, the CDR3 reads TGTGCCATCAGAGATGAAGGGTCCCCTAATGAAAAACTGTTTTTT.

This clone was seen once. V usage is TRBV5-1 and J usage is TRBJ2-3, with 7 bases lining up with TRBD1. With V trimmed by 5 bases and J by 4 bases, 7 bases remained unmatched. The CDR3 is 14 residues long. The germline gives CDR1 SGHRS, CDR2 YFSETQ. CDR3 amino acids: CASRRFGTADTQYF. Here the CDR3 DNA reads TGCGCCAGCAGACGATTTGGGACAGCAGATACGCAGTATTTT.

CDR3 sequence (DNA): TGTGCCAGCAGTCCCCGGCAGACGGGCACTGAAGCTTTCTTT. It codes for CASSPRQTGTEAFF. The chain recombines TRBV7-2 with TRBJ1-1; no firm D call. Germline CDR1 is SGHTA and CDR2 is FQGNSA. The length of the CDR3 is 14 residues. With 6 bases removed from V and 4 bases from J, the gap between germline ends came to 15 bases. The full variable domain, in which reference TRBV7-2 and TRBJ1-1 provide the parts outside the CDR3, is GAGVSQSPSNKVTEKGKDVELRCDPISGHTALYWYRQSLGQGLEFLIYFQGNSAPDKSGLPSDRFSAERTGGSVSTLTIQRTQQEDSAVYLCASSPRQTGTEAFFGQGTRLTVV.

This rearrangement joins TRBV27 to TRBJ1-2; tentatively, D is TRBD1 (6 bases). Germline values: CDR1 MNHEY, CDR2 SMNVEV (reference sequence). The CDR3 totals 14 residues. Deletions cut 5 bases from V and 0 bases from J, with 10 bases between. The CDR3 loop reads CASSTRGSNYGYTF. DNA for the CDR3: TGTGCCAGCAGTACCAGGGGTTCTAACTATGGCTACACCTTC.

The V call is TRBV9, the J call TRBJ2-5; TRBD2 aligns across 14 bases. The CDR3 is 17 residues long. With V trimmed by 0 bases and J by 5 bases, 6 bases remained unmatched. Per the germline V gene, CDR1 is SGDLS and CDR2 is YYNGEE. The CDR3 nucleotides read TGTGCCAGCAGCGTAGAGGGGACTAGCGGGAGATGGGAGACCCAGTACTTC. It encodes CASSVEGTSGRWETQYF.

This sequence joins TRBV10-2 and TRBJ2-4; no clear D gene. V shed 8 bases and J shed 2 bases, with 10 bases lying between them. The CDR3 covers 13 residues. Germline V gene sequence: CDR1 WSHSY, CDR2 SAAADI. CDR3 DNA: TGCGCCAGCCTCACGCGAACCAAAAACATTCAGTACTTC. Amino acids: CASLTRTKNIQYF.

Of note for this clone: In the same sample, other DNA sequences code for this CDR3. The DNA of the CDR3 is TGTGCCAGCAGCTTACGGGGAACGAATCAGCCCCAGCATTTT. Its translation: CASSLRGTNQPQHF. The genes are TRBV7-9 and TRBJ1-5; D is uncertain. From germline, CDR1 is SEHNR and CDR2 FQNEAQ (reference sequence). Trimming left V 2 bases short and J 4 bases short, with 9 bases between. This CDR3 spans 14 amino acids. Using reference TRBV7-9 and TRBJ1-5 for the parts outside the CDR3, the full variable domain is DTGVSQNPRHKITKRGQNVTFRCDPISEHNRLYWYRQTLGQGPEFLTYFQNEAQLEKSRLLSDRFSAERPKGSFSTLEIQRTEQGDSAMYLCASSLRGTNQPQHFGDGTRLSIL.

The DNA for the CDR3 is TGTGCCAGCAGTGTACCGGGACTAGCGGGAGGAACCTACGAGCAGTACTTC. This encodes CASSVPGLAGGTYEQYF. J is TRBJ2-7 and V is TRBV2; TRBD2 aligns across 15 bases. This CDR3 is 17 amino acids long. Germline CDR1 is SNHLY and CDR2 is FYNNEI. With 4 bases clipped from V and 2 bases from J, the junction kept 6 bases outside the gene matches.

This chain joins TRBV5-1 and TRBJ2-1; no clear D gene. Germline V gives CDR1 SGHRS, CDR2 YFSETQ. Trimming took off 1 base at V and 8 bases at J, with 4 bases between the two ends. This CDR3 has 11 amino acids. The CDR3 DNA reads TGCGCCAGCAGCTTGATTCATGAGCAGTTCTTC. Protein sequence: CASSLIHEQFF.

Here the CDR3 reads CSVDREAEQYF. The CDR3 DNA follows: TGCAGCGTTGACAGGGAGGCCGAGCAGTACTTC. The genes are TRBV29-1 and TRBJ2-7, with a possible D match to TRBD2 (6 bases). The length of the CDR3 is 11 residues. V lost 3 bases to trimming and J lost 6 bases, with 9 bases between them. Germline V gene data show CDR1 as SQVTM and CDR2 as ANQGSEA.

CDR3 in amino acids: CASSRVYNEQFF. CDR3 DNA sequence: TGTGCCAGCAGCCGGGTCTACAATGAGCAGTTCTTC. The chain combines TRBV11-1 with TRBJ2-1; D is undetermined. The CDR3 contains 12 residues. Trimming took off 5 bases at V and 3 bases at J, with 5 bases between the two ends. Germline CDR1 reads SGHAT; CDR2 reads FQDESV (reference sequence).

The chain is built from TRBV5-1 and TRBJ2-1; 10 nucleotides match TRBD2. V was clipped by 2 bases and J by 8 bases; unmatched bases: 7. The CDR3 extends over 15 amino acids. CDR1 and CDR2 from the germline V gene are SGHRS and YFSETQ. The CDR3 protein is CASSFGLAGDDEQFF. As DNA, the CDR3 is TGCGCCAGCAGCTTTGGGCTAGCGGGAGATGATGAGCAGTTCTTC.

This chain joins TRBV10-3 and TRBJ2-1; 7 nucleotides agree with TRBD2. The junction had 9 bases not matched to a gene; V was cut back by 0 bases and J by 4 bases. The CDR3 totals 17 residues. The germline V gene has CDR1 ENHRY and CDR2 SYGVKD. DNA of the CDR3: TGTGCCATCAGTGAGTCGACGGGACTACCCACTTACAATGAGCAGTTCTTC. This codes for CAISESTGLPTYNEQFF.

V and J are TRBV5-5 and TRBJ2-2, with 14 bases that match TRBD2. V shed 4 bases and J 4 bases; nucleotides not matched to a gene: 6. This CDR3 has 17 amino acids. Germline CDR1 is SGHKS and CDR2 is YYEKEE (reference sequence). The CDR3, as DNA: TGTGCCAGCAGCCCGGGACTAGCGGGAGTGGGCACCGGGGAGCTGTTTTTT. It encodes CASSPGLAGVGTGELFF.

V is TRBV27 and J is TRBJ2-3; no reliable D call. The germline gives CDR1 MNHEY, CDR2 SMNVEV (reference sequence). V was pared by 0 bases and J by 1 base, with 20 bases between. There are 19 residues in the CDR3. The CDR3 is CASSLSHTGPRVRTDTQYF. For the CDR3, the DNA is TGTGCCAGCAGTTTATCACATACCGGGCCCCGAGTGCGCACAGATACGCAGTATTTT.

The chain employs TRBV28 and TRBJ2-7, with a tentative D call TRBD1 (6 bases). Germline V gene data show CDR1 as MDHEN and CDR2 as SYDVKM. CDR3 length equals 15 residues. Trimming took 8 bases from V and 0 from J, leaving 17 bases between them. DNA for the CDR3: TGTGCCAGCCGGCCCGTACAGGGACACTCCTACGAGCAGTACTTC. Its translation: CASRPVQGHSYEQYF.

The genes are TRBV7-2 and TRBJ1-1, with D perhaps matching TRBD1 (6 bases). The germline gives CDR1 SGHTA, CDR2 FQGNSA. Trimming stripped 4 bases from V and 5 bases from J, with 14 bases between. This CDR3 is built from 14 residues. CDR3 in DNA: TGTGCCAGCAGCTCTAGGACAGCAGGTACTGAAGCTTTCTTT. It specifies CASSSRTAGTEAFF. Full variable domain (remainder filled in from reference TRBV7-2 and TRBJ1-1): GAGVSQSPSNKVTEKGKDVELRCDPISGHTALYWYRQSLGQGLEFLIYFQGNSAPDKSGLPSDRFSAERTGGSVSTLTIQRTQQEDSAVYLCASSSRTAGTEAFFGQGTRLTVV.

This clone was picked up a small number of times. The chain uses TRBV27 and TRBJ1-1, with D unresolved. V was shortened by 4 bases and J by 3 bases, with 9 bases between the two germline ends. The germline CDR1 and CDR2 sequences are MNHEY and SMNVEV (reference sequence). The CDR3 length is 13 residues. This CDR3 reads CASSYTAYTEAFF. CDR3 coding DNA: TGTGCCAGCAGTTACACCGCTTACACTGAAGCTTTCTTT.

The chain employs TRBV9 and TRBJ2-1; a weak D match, TRBD2 (6 bases). Trimming shortened V by 3 bases and J by 1 base, and 20 bases separated the two germline ends. The CDR3 runs to 18 residues. The germline CDR1 and CDR2 sequences are SGDLS and YYNGEE. Here the CDR3 DNA reads TGTGCCAGCAGCGCAGGCGGGACTGCTTCCTTTTCCTACAATGAGCAGTTCTTC. This codes for CASSAGGTASFSYNEQFF. Supplemented by reference TRBV9 and TRBJ2-1, the full variable domain reads DSGVTQTPKHLITATGQRVTLRCSPRSGDLSVYWYQQSLDQGLQFLIQYYNGEERAKGNILERFSAQQFPDLHSELNLSSLELGDSALYFCASSAGGTASFSYNEQFFGPGTRLTVL.

CDR3 sequence (DNA): TGTGCCAGCAGTTCGCTCCATTTCTCTGGCGGGAGGTACACAGATACGCAGTATTTT. Translation gives CASSSLHFSGGRYTDTQYF. This chain links TRBV28 with TRBJ2-3, with 8 bases aligning to TRBD2. J lost 2 bases, V lost 4 bases, and 17 bases had no gene match. The germline V gene encodes CDR1 MDHEN and CDR2 SYDVKM. The CDR3 extends over 19 amino acids.